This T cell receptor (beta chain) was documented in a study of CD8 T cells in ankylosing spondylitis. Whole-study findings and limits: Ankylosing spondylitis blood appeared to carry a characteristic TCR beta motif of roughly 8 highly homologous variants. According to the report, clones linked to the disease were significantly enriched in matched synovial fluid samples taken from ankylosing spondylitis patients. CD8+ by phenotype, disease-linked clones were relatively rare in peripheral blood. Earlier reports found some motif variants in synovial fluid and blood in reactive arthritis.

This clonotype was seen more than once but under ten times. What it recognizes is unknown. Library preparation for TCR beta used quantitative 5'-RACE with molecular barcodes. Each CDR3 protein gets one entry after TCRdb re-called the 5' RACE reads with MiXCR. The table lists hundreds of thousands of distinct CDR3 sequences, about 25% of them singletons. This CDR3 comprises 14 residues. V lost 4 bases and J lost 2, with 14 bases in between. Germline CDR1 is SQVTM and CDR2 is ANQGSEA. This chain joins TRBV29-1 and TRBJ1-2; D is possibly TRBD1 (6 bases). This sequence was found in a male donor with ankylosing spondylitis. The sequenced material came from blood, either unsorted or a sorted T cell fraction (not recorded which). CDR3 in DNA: TGCAGCGTTGGGTGGACTGGGGGCAACTATGGCTACACCTTC. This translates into CSVGWTGGNYGYTF.